The source of this T cell receptor (beta chain) is a study of cytotoxic CD8 clonotypes in ibrutinib-treated CLL. General study points: Clonality rose at ibrutinib response and fell back toward baseline at progression. Baseline-level clonality went beyond age-matched healthy donors and moved in step with circulating CD8+ T-cell counts.

A word on this clone: The target antigen is unknown.

After removal of 7 bases from V and 5 bases from J, the junction contained 12 bases not matched to a gene. Germline CDR1 is SGHVS and CDR2 is FNYEAQ. This CDR3 is built from 15 residues. Profiled with immunoSEQ multiplex PCR; TCRdb holds only in-frame clones, not every one. The profile covers approximately 350,000 clones, with 67% appearing a single time and 6.3% taken by the ten largest. The V and J genes are TRBV7-6 and TRBJ2-5; 8 nucleotides line up with TRBD2. The sequence derives from a human donor with chronic lymphocytic leukemia. The sample consisted of PBMCs, taken after 36 months of ibrutinib treatment. CDR3 region: CASNNAGGRKETQYF. The CDR3 nucleotides are TGTGCCAGCAACAATGCGGGGGGCAGGAAGGAGACCCAGTACTTC.